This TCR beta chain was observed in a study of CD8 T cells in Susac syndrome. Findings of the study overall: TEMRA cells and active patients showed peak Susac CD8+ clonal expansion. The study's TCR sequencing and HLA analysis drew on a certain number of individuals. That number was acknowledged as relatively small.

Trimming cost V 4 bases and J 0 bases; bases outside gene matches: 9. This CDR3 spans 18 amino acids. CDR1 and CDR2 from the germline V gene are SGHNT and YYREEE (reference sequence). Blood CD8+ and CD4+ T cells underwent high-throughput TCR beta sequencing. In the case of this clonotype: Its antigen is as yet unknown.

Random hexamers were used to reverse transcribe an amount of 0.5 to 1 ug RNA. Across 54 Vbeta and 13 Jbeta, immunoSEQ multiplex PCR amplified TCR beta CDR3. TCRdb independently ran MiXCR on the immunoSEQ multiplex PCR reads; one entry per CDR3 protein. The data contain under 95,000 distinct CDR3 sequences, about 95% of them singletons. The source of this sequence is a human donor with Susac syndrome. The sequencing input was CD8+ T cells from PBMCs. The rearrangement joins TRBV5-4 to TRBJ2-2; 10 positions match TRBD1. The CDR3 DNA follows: TGTGCCAGCAGCCCCGCGGGGACAGGGGCGACGAACACCGGGGAGCTGTTTTTT. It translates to CASSPAGTGATNTGELFF.